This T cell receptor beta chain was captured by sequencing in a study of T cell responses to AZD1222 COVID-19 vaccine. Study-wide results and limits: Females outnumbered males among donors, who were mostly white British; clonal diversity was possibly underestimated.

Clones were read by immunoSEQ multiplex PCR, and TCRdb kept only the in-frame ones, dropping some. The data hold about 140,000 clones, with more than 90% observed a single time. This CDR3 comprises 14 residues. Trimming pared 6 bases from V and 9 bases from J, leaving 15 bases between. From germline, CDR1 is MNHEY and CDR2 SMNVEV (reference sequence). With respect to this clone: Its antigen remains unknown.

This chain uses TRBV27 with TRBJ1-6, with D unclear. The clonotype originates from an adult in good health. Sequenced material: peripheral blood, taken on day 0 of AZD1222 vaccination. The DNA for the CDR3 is TGTGCCAGCAGAAACTACAACTCCGGTTCACCCCTCCACTTT. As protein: CASRNYNSGSPLHF.